The 20 T cell receptor beta chains listed next were all sequenced from one sample in a study of radiation and T cells in renal cell carcinoma. Generated by immunoSEQ multiplex PCR, the TCRdb table keeps only in-frame clones and is missing some. Among roughly 120,000 clones, roughly 80% were seen once, and the ten largest hold less than 3.5%. As to time point: baseline pretreatment blood. Documented treatment: 15 Gy SBRT to primary tumor, nephrectomy 4 weeks later. The material sequenced was blood, taken from a patient whose treatment included radiotherapy and nephrectomy. These receptors came from an older woman with renal cell carcinoma.

The chain has TRBV9 and TRBJ1-1; TRBD1 is a possible D gene (5 bases). Germline loops: CDR1 SGDLS, CDR2 YYNGEE. The CDR3 spans 15 residues. Trimming left V 2 bases short and J 0 bases short, with 11 bases between. The CDR3 region has the DNA TGTGCCAGCAGCGTGGGACCGTCCATGAACACTGAAGCTTTCTTT. Amino acids: CASSVGPSMNTEAFF.

This clone came up once. This sequence joins TRBV19 and TRBJ1-4; 9 positions agree with TRBD1. Germline V gene sequence: CDR1 LNHDA, CDR2 SQIVND (reference sequence). The CDR3 sequence is 13 residues long. The junction had 5 bases not matched to a gene; V was cut back by 8 bases and J by 7 bases. The CDR3 is CASSQGAGEKLFF. The CDR3 DNA sequence: TGTGCCAGTTCACAGGGGGCAGGTGAAAAACTGTTTTTT. Supplemented by reference TRBV19 and TRBJ1-4, the full variable domain reads DGGITQSPKYLFRKEGQNVTLSCEQNLNHDAMYWYRQDPGQGLRLIYYSQIVNDFQKGDIAEGYSVSREKKESFPLTVTSAQKNPTAFYLCASSQGAGEKLFFGSGTQLSVL.

The CDR3 DNA reads as TGTGCCAGCAGTCTTGGGACGGAGAATTCACCCCTCCACTTT. Translating it yields CASSLGTENSPLHF. The rearrangement links TRBV27 to TRBJ1-6, with D perhaps TRBD1 (5 bases). Germline V lookup: CDR1 MNHEY, CDR2 SMNVEV (reference sequence). The CDR3 is made up of 14 amino acids. Trimming shortened V by 5 bases and J by 7 bases, and 12 bases separated the two germline ends.

The V call is TRBV28, the J call TRBJ1-2; 8 bases are a match to TRBD1. V was pared by 2 bases and J by 8 bases, with 7 bases of the junction left unmatched. Germline V lookup: CDR1 MDHEN, CDR2 SYDVKM. The CDR3 covers 14 residues. The CDR3 nucleotides read TGTGCCAGCAGTTTACAGGCAGGGGGCGCGGGCTACACCTTC. Translation: CASSLQAGGAGYTF.

This rearrangement joins TRBV18 to TRBJ2-7; no firm D call. Between the trimmed V and J ends, which lost 2 bases and 2 bases, there was a span of 10 bases. The CDR3 spans 14 residues. Germline-derived CDR1 and CDR2 are KGHSH and LQKENI. The CDR3 region is CASSPEVGTYEQYF. CDR3 nucleotides: TGTGCCAGCTCACCAGAGGTAGGGACCTACGAGCAGTACTTC.

The chain couples TRBV4-2 to TRBJ2-1, with D possibly called TRBD1 or TRBD2 (7 bases each). The CDR3 contains 15 residues. Trimming shortened V by 0 bases and J by 7 bases, and 13 bases separated the two germline ends. CDR1 is LGHNA, CDR2 YNFKEQ, per germline. The CDR3 nucleotides read TGTGCCAGCAGCCAAGAAGCAGGGGGGGGGAATGAGCAGTTCTTC. Amino acid sequence: CASSQEAGGGNEQFF.

The genes are TRBV4-2 and TRBJ1-1; D may be TRBD1 (6 bases). The V gene's germline CDR1 is LGHNA and CDR2 YNFKEQ. V lost 4 bases and J lost 4, with 19 bases in between. There are 16 residues in the CDR3. The CDR3, as DNA: TGTGCCAGCAGCCGGGGACTGGGGGGGGCTGGCACTGAAGCTTTCTTT. This encodes CASSRGLGGAGTEAFF.

This clone appeared once. The V and J genes are TRBV19 and TRBJ1-2; possibly TRBD1 for D (5 bases). Between the trimmed V and J ends, which lost 6 bases and 4 bases, there was a span of 15 bases. The CDR3 contains 14 residues. From germline, CDR1 is LNHDA and CDR2 SQIVND (reference sequence). For the CDR3, the DNA is TGTGCCAGTAGCCCGGGACGGGCAAGCTATGGCTACACCTTC. Translated, it gives CASSPGRASYGYTF.

This clone occurred once. V gene TRBV2 combines with J gene TRBJ1-2; D possibly corresponds to TRBD1 (6 bases). V was pared by 7 bases and J by 5 bases, with 17 bases between. CDR1 is SNHLY and CDR2 is FYNNEI in the germline V gene. CDR3 length: 14 residues. CDR3 sequence (DNA): TGTGCCAGCACCCTCGGGGGGCTAGGGTATGGCTACACCTTC. This sequence encodes CASTLGGLGYGYTF.

The V gene is TRBV5-5, the J gene TRBJ2-7; D unclear. From germline, CDR1 is SGHKS and CDR2 YYEKEE (reference sequence). Trimming took 4 bases from V and 6 from J, leaving 14 bases between them. The CDR3 sequence is 13 residues long. CDR3 residues: CASSPFGEAEQYF. CDR3 nucleotides: TGTGCCAGCAGCCCCTTTGGAGAGGCCGAGCAGTACTTC.

The V gene is TRBV19, the J gene TRBJ2-1, with TRBD2 as a possible D gene (6 bases). This CDR3 is built from 15 residues. The V end was cut by 5 bases, the J end by 0 bases, with 11 bases between. The germline V gene has CDR1 LNHDA and CDR2 SQIVND (reference sequence). This CDR3 is CASSPWEVSYNEQFF. CDR3 coding DNA: TGTGCCAGTAGTCCCTGGGAGGTCTCCTACAATGAGCAGTTCTTC. Complete variable domain (other parts from reference TRBV19 and TRBJ2-1): DGGITQSPKYLFRKEGQNVTLSCEQNLNHDAMYWYRQDPGQGLRLIYYSQIVNDFQKGDIAEGYSVSREKKESFPLTVTSAQKNPTAFYLCASSPWEVSYNEQFFGPGTRLTVL.

The rearrangement joins TRBV9 to TRBJ2-7, with D possibly TRBD2 on 6 matching bases. Trimming took off 3 bases at V and 2 bases at J, with 15 bases between the two ends. This CDR3 has 15 amino acids. In germline, CDR1 is SGDLS, CDR2 YYNGEE. In nucleotides, the CDR3 is TGTGCCAGCAGCGCCTTTAGCGGCGTGGCCTACGAGCAGTACTTC. It translates to CASSAFSGVAYEQYF.

The chain couples TRBV27 to TRBJ1-1, with a weak D call TRBD1 (5 bases). Per germline, CDR1 MNHEY and CDR2 SMNVEV (reference sequence). The CDR3 extends over 16 amino acids. Trimming stripped 4 bases from V and 0 bases from J, with 15 bases between. The CDR3 is CASSSGTWGVNTEAFF. The DNA for the CDR3 is TGTGCCAGCAGTTCCGGGACCTGGGGGGTGAACACTGAAGCTTTCTTT.

The chain recombines TRBV7-9 with TRBJ1-2; 10 bases agree with TRBD1. This CDR3 is 16 amino acids long. With 7 bases clipped from V and 4 bases from J, the junction kept 12 bases outside the gene matches. Germline V gene data show CDR1 as SEHNR and CDR2 as FQNEAQ (reference sequence). The CDR3 spells CASTPTAGQGIYGYTF. The CDR3 DNA sequence: TGTGCCAGCACCCCGACTGCGGGACAGGGGATCTATGGCTACACCTTC.

This clone was observed a single time. V and J are TRBV6-1 and TRBJ1-2; a weak D match, TRBD1 (6 bases). The ends were cut back, 1 base at V and 8 bases at J, with 11 bases in the middle. Germline assignment: CDR1 MNHNS and CDR2 SASEGT. CDR3 length: 13 amino acids. This CDR3 is CASSEVERGGYTF. The CDR3, as DNA: TGTGCCAGCAGTGAAGTCGAGAGGGGGGGCTACACCTTC.

This chain uses TRBV6-6 with TRBJ1-5; 7 bases map to TRBD1. The CDR3 has 16 amino acids. V shed 0 bases, J shed 6 bases, and the junction held 8 bases outside the gene matches. The V gene's germline CDR1 is MNHNY and CDR2 SVGAGI (reference sequence). The CDR3 region has the DNA TGTGCCAGCAGTTACTCGCCCAGGGGGAAAGGTCAGCCCCAGCATTTT. Protein sequence: CASSYSPRGKGQPQHF.

The chain employs TRBV2 and TRBJ2-7; D could derive from TRBD1 or TRBD2 (5 bases each). Deletions cut 6 bases from V and 0 bases from J, with 21 bases between. Germline CDR1 is SNHLY and CDR2 is FYNNEI. CDR3 length: 17 amino acids. The CDR3 DNA follows: TGTGCCAGCAGCGTATTGGACCGGGACGTAGGCTCCTACGAGCAGTACTTC. Translated: CASSVLDRDVGSYEQYF.

J is TRBJ2-7 and V is TRBV5-8; 10 bases align to TRBD2. The J segment lost 2 bases and the V segment lost 4 bases, leaving 12 bases of the junction unmatched. The germline V gene has CDR1 SGHTS and CDR2 YDEGEE. The CDR3 covers 17 residues. The CDR3 spells CASSPGVAGGVAYEQYF. The CDR3 bases are TGTGCCAGCAGCCCCGGAGTAGCGGGAGGTGTCGCCTACGAGCAGTACTTC. Full variable domain (rest looked up from reference TRBV5-8 and TRBJ2-7): EAGVTQSPTHLIKTRGQQATLRCSPISGHTSVYWYQQALGLGLQFLLWYDEGEERNRGNFPPRFSGRQFPNYSSELNVNALELEDSALYLCASSPGVAGGVAYEQYFGPGTRLTVT.

The rearrangement joins TRBV4-1 to TRBJ1-1; possible D gene TRBD1, 6 bases. Trimming removed 4 bases at V and 4 bases at J, with 19 bases between. The CDR3 extends over 16 amino acids. Germline V gene sequence: CDR1 MGHRA, CDR2 YSYEKL. The CDR3 DNA follows: TGCGCCAGCAGCCCTGTTACTACAGGGATCGGCACTGAAGCTTTCTTT. Amino acids: CASSPVTTGIGTEAFF.

The chain combines TRBV15 with TRBJ1-3; maybe TRBD1 (5 bases). The CDR3 sequence is 12 residues long. Germline CDR1 reads LNHNV; CDR2 reads YYDKDF (reference sequence). V lost 3 bases to trimming and J lost 7 bases, with 7 bases between them. DNA for the CDR3: TGTGCCACCAGCAGCGGGGGGAACACCATATATTTT. This sequence encodes CATSSGGNTIYF.